Detailed here is one TCR beta chain. This sample also contains other DNA sequences that code for the same CDR3. In the original analysis: Reference gene primer amplification yielded estimated nucleated cell counts. Data came from immunoSEQ multiplex PCR; TCRdb stores just in-frame clones and leaves some out. V and J calls plus clone size are reproduced from that table; the DNA served to infer D and trimming. The sample lists 100,000 or so clones; 85% were seen once. The data are from a study of blood T cell repertoires in COVID-19. Study-wide background: Some COVID-19 samples were acute and others convalescent; all came from the United States, Italy and Spain.

The V and J ends lost 5 bases and 0 bases, in that order; junction bases with no gene match: 4. The CDR3 is made up of 14 amino acids. CDR1 is SEHNR and CDR2 is FQNEAQ in the germline V gene (reference sequence). Sequenced: peripheral blood. The TCR originated in a man aged 50 to 60 with acute or convalescent COVID-19. The chain uses TRBV7-9 and TRBJ2-7; TRBD1 matches 7 bases. DNA of the CDR3: TGTGCCAGCAGCCGGACAGGAAGCTCCTACGAGCAGTACTTC. It specifies CASSRTGSSYEQYF.